These 25 T cell receptor beta chains were sequenced from one sample in a study of response to subunit inactivated influenza vaccine. TCRdb reanalysed the RT-PCR reads using MiXCR and keeps one entry per CDR3 protein. The data hold 550,000 to 650,000 distinct CDR3 sequences, with 12% observed a single time. The material was PBMCs from blood, obtained on the day of vaccination. The receptor set was obtained from a man aged 45 to 65 who received an inactivated influenza vaccine.

In this sample, this clonotype turned up many times. The V and J genes are TRBV5-1 and TRBJ2-1, with 7 bases aligning to TRBD1. Losses at the gene ends were 0 bases for V and 4 bases for J; bases not matched to a gene: 4. Germline-derived CDR1 and CDR2 are SGHRS and YFSETQ. CDR3 length equals 15 residues. CDR3 DNA: TGCGCCAGCAGCTTGGGTGGGACAGTTTACAATGAGCAGTTCTTC. Residues: CASSLGGTVYNEQFF.

This clonotype has a handful of counts. The V and J genes are TRBV12-3 or TRBV12-4 and TRBJ2-7; 10 nucleotides agree with TRBD2. The CDR3 sequence is 16 residues long. V trimming: 5 bases; J trimming: 7 bases; junction bases outside the gene matches: 14. The CDR3: CASSSRLAGVSWEQYF. CDR3 sequence (DNA): TGTGCCAGCAGTAGTAGGCTAGCGGGAGTTTCATGGGAGCAGTACTTC.

This chain joins TRBV28 and TRBJ2-5; D is possibly TRBD1 (6 bases). CDR1 is MDHEN, CDR2 SYDVKM, per germline. CDR3 length equals 15 residues. V dropped 1 base and J dropped 5 bases, with 14 bases sitting between them. In DNA, the CDR3 is TGTGCCAGCAGTTTATTACAGGGTAGTTTGGAGACCCAGTACTTC. Its translation is CASSLLQGSLETQYF.

This clonotype was seen only a few times. V is TRBV7-6 and J is TRBJ2-7; 7 nucleotides line up with TRBD2. CDR3 length: 14 amino acids. The V segment lost 6 bases and the J segment 2 bases; nucleotides outside the gene matches: 7. The germline CDR1 and CDR2 sequences are SGHVS and FNYEAQ. This CDR3 reads CASSPGTNPYEQYF. The DNA for the CDR3 is TGTGCCAGCAGTCCCGGGACTAACCCCTACGAGCAGTACTTC.

This clonotype has a count of ten or more. This chain joins TRBV16 and TRBJ2-7, with D possibly being TRBD1 (5 bases). CDR1 and CDR2 from the germline V gene are KGHSY and FQNENV. This CDR3 is 14 amino acids long. V dropped 2 bases and J dropped 3 bases, with 11 bases sitting between them. The CDR3 is CASSQVGANYEQYF. The DNA of the CDR3 is TGTGCCAGCAGCCAAGTAGGGGCGAACTACGAGCAGTACTTC. Full variable domain (missing parts from reference TRBV16 and TRBJ2-7): GEEVAQTPKHLVRGEGQKAKLYCAPIKGHSYVFWYQQVLKNEFKFLISFQNENVFDETGMPKERFSAKCLPNSPCSLEIQATKLEDSAVYFCASSQVGANYEQYFGPGTRLTVT.

J is TRBJ2-7 and V is TRBV5-1; D remains ambiguous. This CDR3 has 15 amino acids. Trimming pared 1 base from V and 0 bases from J, leaving 11 bases between. Germline CDR1 is SGHRS and CDR2 is YFSETQ. The CDR3 here is CASSLRSSSSYEQYF. Here the CDR3 DNA reads TGCGCCAGCAGCTTGAGGAGCTCGAGCTCCTACGAGCAGTACTTC.

The chain carries TRBV18 and TRBJ1-1; D ambiguous. The V gene lost 0 bases and the J gene lost 0 bases, with 8 bases spanning the gap. The germline CDR1 and CDR2 sequences are KGHSH and LQKENI. The CDR3 sequence is 15 residues long. CDR3 sequence reads: CASSPPKALNTEAFF. The CDR3 DNA follows: TGTGCCAGCTCACCACCGAAGGCCCTGAACACTGAAGCTTTCTTT. Supplemented by reference TRBV18 and TRBJ1-1, the full variable domain reads NAGVMQNPRHLVRRRGQEARLRCSPMKGHSHVYWYRQLPEEGLKFMVYLQKENIIDESGMPKERFSAEFPKEGPSILRIQQVVRGDSAAYFCASSPPKALNTEAFFGQGTRLTVV.

The rearrangement joins TRBV4-1 to TRBJ2-1, with 7 nucleotides matching TRBD2. Germline CDR1 is MGHRA and CDR2 is YSYEKL. The CDR3 sequence is 17 residues long. V lost 1 base, J lost 0 bases, and 6 bases stayed unmatched. Written as DNA, the CDR3 is TGCGCCAGCAGCCAAGCTTTTGGCGGGAGCTCCTACAATGAGCAGTTCTTC. It encodes CASSQAFGGSSYNEQFF.

As concerns this clonotype: The junction departs from the called germline gene at one end, perhaps through a read error. The chain employs TRBV29-1 and TRBJ1-6; D may be TRBD1 (5 bases). Germline-derived CDR1 and CDR2 are SQVTM and ANQGSEA. The CDR3 is made up of 13 amino acids. The chain's CDR3 is CSVSWGDNSPLHF. Here the CDR3 DNA reads TGCAGCGTTTCGTGGGGCGATAATTCACCCCTGCACTTT.

CDR3 sequence: CASSLTGQGAYTEAFF. CDR3 DNA: TGTGCCAGCAGCTTAACGGGACAGGGGGCCTACACTGAAGCTTTCTTT. V gene TRBV7-3 combines with J gene TRBJ1-1; 12 bases align to TRBD1. CDR1 is SGHTA and CDR2 is FQGTGA in the germline V gene. This CDR3 has 16 amino acids. Trimming cost V 0 bases and J 3 bases; bases outside gene matches: 2.

The table lists this clonotype with a few counts. The V and J genes are TRBV12-3 or TRBV12-4 and TRBJ1-4, with D possibly being TRBD1 (5 bases). The CDR3 length is 14 residues. Trimming cost V 5 bases and J 8 bases, with 15 bases left between them. The CDR3 DNA is TGTGCCAGCAGTCCCGGATGGGGGAGCGAAAAACTGTTTTTT. Translation gives CASSPGWGSEKLFF.

The rearrangement links TRBV6-5 to TRBJ2-3; the D is unclear. This CDR3 region has 13 residues. Germline V gene data show CDR1 as MNHEY and CDR2 as SVGAGI. V lost 3 bases to trimming and J lost 5 bases, with 9 bases between them. CDR3 DNA sequence: TGTGCCAGCAGTTATTTTGGCCAAGATACGCAGTATTTT. Protein: CASSYFGQDTQYF.

This clonotype was seen ten or more times. This chain joins TRBV28 and TRBJ2-1; D call uncertain. Trimming left V 2 bases short and J 0 bases short, with 5 bases between. This CDR3 comprises 14 residues. Germline V lookup: CDR1 MDHEN, CDR2 SYDVKM. In DNA, the CDR3 is TGTGCCAGCAGTTTACGGAGCTCCTACAATGAGCAGTTCTTC. Its translation is CASSLRSSYNEQFF.

The chain joins TRBV6-2 or TRBV6-3 to TRBJ1-5; D is unresolved. Per the germline V gene, CDR1 is MNHEY and CDR2 is SVGEGT. This CDR3 spans 13 amino acids. The germline V and J ends were trimmed by 11 bases and 0 bases, with 11 bases remaining between them. For the CDR3, the DNA is TGTGCCTCGGGGATATATAGCAATCAGCCCCAGCATTTT. It is translated as CASGIYSNQPQHF.

The chain employs TRBV7-9 and TRBJ1-1; D gene unclear. The germline V gene has CDR1 SEHNR and CDR2 FQNEAQ (reference sequence). This CDR3 is built from 13 residues. Trimming pared 5 bases from V and 6 bases from J, leaving 13 bases between. CDR3 amino acids: CASSPPRSAEAFF. The CDR3 DNA follows: TGTGCCAGCAGCCCTCCGCGGTCAGCTGAAGCTTTCTTT.

This clonotype was seen a few times. The rearrangement links TRBV7-9 to TRBJ2-1, with TRBD2 matching 9 bases. Germline lookup yields CDR1 SEHNR and CDR2 FQNEAQ (reference sequence). V lost 1 base, J lost 10 bases, and 5 bases stayed unmatched. CDR3 length equals 14 residues. CDR3 bases: TGTGCCAGCAGCTTAGTAGCGGGAGTATTGGAGCAGTTCTTC. Protein sequence: CASSLVAGVLEQFF.

In this sample, this clonotype turned up a few times. The chain links TRBV12-3 or TRBV12-4 to TRBJ2-2; no definite D call. CDR3 length: 15 residues. The V and J ends lost 5 bases and 3 bases respectively, with 13 bases between them. DNA for the CDR3: TGTGCCAGCAGTCCCCCCGACGGTTACACCGGGGAGCTGTTTTTT. Protein: CASSPPDGYTGELFF.

The V call is TRBV5-1, the J call TRBJ2-7, with 11 bases fitting TRBD2. Germline V gene data show CDR1 as SGHRS and CDR2 as YFSETQ. This CDR3 has 17 amino acids. Unmatched junction bases numbered 7, after V lost 1 base and J lost 1 base. CDR3 sequence reads: CASSLSSASGRSYEQYF. The CDR3 DNA is TGCGCCAGCAGCTTGTCTTCGGCTAGCGGGAGGTCCTACGAGCAGTACTTC.

The rearrangement uses TRBV5-1 and TRBJ2-2, with TRBD2 identical over 11 bases. The germline gives CDR1 SGHRS, CDR2 YFSETQ. V lost 4 bases to trimming and J lost 1 base; unmatched junction nucleotides: 6. CDR3 length equals 17 residues. CDR3 coding DNA: TGCGCCAGCAGCCCATCCACTAGCGGGAGGAACACCGGGGAGCTGTTTTTT. Protein: CASSPSTSGRNTGELFF.

This clonotype was detected only a few times. The J gene is TRBJ2-3, the V gene TRBV11-1, with 13 bases matching TRBD2. The CDR3 totals 18 residues. Germline CDR1 SGHAT, CDR2 FQDESV (reference sequence). V trimming: 5 bases; J trimming: 2 bases; junction bases outside the gene matches: 10. The CDR3 spells CASSITSGTSGITDTQYF. The CDR3 nucleotides read TGTGCCAGCAGCATCACTTCCGGGACTAGCGGGATCACAGATACGCAGTATTTT.

The chain is built from TRBV30 and TRBJ1-5; 8 bases line up with TRBD1. J was trimmed by 4 bases and V by 2 bases; bases with no gene match: 7. Germline V CDR1 and CDR2: GTSNPN, SVGIG (reference sequence). The CDR3 is made up of 15 amino acids. The DNA for the CDR3 is TGTGCCTGGAGTCCGACCGGGACAGGTAATCAGCCCCAGCATTTT. It codes for CAWSPTGTGNQPQHF.

The chain combines TRBV7-2 with TRBJ2-1; D may be TRBD2 (5 bases). Per germline, CDR1 SGHTA and CDR2 FQGNSA. V lost 5 bases and J lost 10, with 12 bases in between. The CDR3 runs 12 residues. This CDR3 reads CASSPGISEQFF. CDR3 coding DNA: TGTGCCAGCAGCCCCGGGATTTCCGAGCAGTTCTTC.

A few counts support this clonotype. This chain joins TRBV6-2 or TRBV6-3 and TRBJ2-7; possibly TRBD1 or TRBD2 for D (5 bases each). The CDR3 consists of 14 residues. The germline V gene has CDR1 MNHEY and CDR2 SVGEGT. V was trimmed by 5 bases and J by 4 bases, leaving 15 bases between them. The CDR3 here is CASSGWGRRYEQYF. The CDR3 DNA is TGTGCCAGCAGTGGTTGGGGGAGACGGTACGAGCAGTACTTC.

This clonotype was picked up a small number of times. J is TRBJ2-7 and V is TRBV10-3; D perhaps matches TRBD2 (6 bases). Per the germline V gene, CDR1 is ENHRY and CDR2 is SYGVKD. Between the trimmed V and J ends, which lost 2 bases and 4 bases, there was a span of 12 bases. This CDR3 region has 14 residues. CDR3 amino acids: CAISEPTRLYEQYF. The CDR3 region has the DNA TGTGCCATCAGTGAGCCGACTAGGCTTTACGAGCAGTACTTC.

At least ten counts were recorded for this clonotype. This chain uses TRBV11-2 with TRBJ1-6; D is undetermined. CDR1 and CDR2 from the germline V gene are SGHAT and FQNNGV. The CDR3 has 13 amino acids. Trimming removed 5 bases from V and 7 bases from J, with 9 bases in between. This chain's CDR3 is CASSPSANSPLHF. Written as DNA, the CDR3 is TGTGCCAGCAGCCCGTCAGCGAATTCACCCCTCCACTTT.